Shown below are 20 T cell receptor beta chains from a single sample sequenced in a study of shared clonotypes between healthy human individuals. Method: immunoSEQ multiplex PCR; TCRdb's copy keeps in-frame clones and lacks some. The profile shows 1.4 million to 1.5 million clones, roughly 96% of them singletons. The specimen sequenced was naive CD4+ T cells sorted from blood. Subset meaning: CD45RA+ positively selected. Receptor source: a young man in good health.

The J gene is TRBJ1-5, the V gene TRBV18; D possibly corresponds to TRBD1 (5 bases). Trimming shortened V by 6 bases and J by 4 bases, and 16 bases separated the two germline ends. This CDR3 contains 15 residues. Germline values: CDR1 KGHSH, CDR2 LQKENI. The CDR3 nucleotides read TGTGCCAGCTCCCCATCGACAGATTGGAATCAGCCCCAGCATTTT. This codes for CASSPSTDWNQPQHF.

The chain recombines TRBV6-5 with TRBJ1-5; no reliable D call. This CDR3 region has 14 residues. Trimming removed 6 bases at V and 8 bases at J, with 17 bases between. From germline, CDR1 is MNHEY and CDR2 SVGAGI. CDR3 protein: CASSSGSPREPQHF. The CDR3 coding sequence is TGTGCCAGCAGCTCGGGCTCGCCTCGCGAGCCCCAGCATTTT.

The chain joins TRBV5-1 to TRBJ2-1, with D perhaps matching TRBD1 or TRBD2 (5 bases each). This CDR3 contains 15 residues. Per germline, CDR1 SGHRS and CDR2 YFSETQ. V was cut by 1 base and J by 3 bases, with 11 bases left in between. CDR3 protein: CASSLTGGGYNEQFF. Here the CDR3 DNA reads TGCGCCAGCAGCTTGACGGGTGGGGGCTACAATGAGCAGTTCTTC.

The V call is TRBV2, the J call TRBJ1-1; D gene unclear. V shed 3 bases and J shed 5 bases, with 7 bases lying between them. This CDR3 region has 12 residues. Germline CDR1 reads SNHLY; CDR2 reads FYNNEI. For the CDR3, the DNA is TGTGCCAGCAGTGACCGACCGACTGAAGCTTTCTTT. Protein product: CASSDRPTEAFF.

The V call is TRBV15, the J call TRBJ2-5; 10 bases agree with TRBD2. In germline, CDR1 is LNHNV, CDR2 YYDKDF (reference sequence). The J segment lost 4 bases and the V segment lost 5 bases, leaving 10 bases of the junction unmatched. The CDR3 totals 16 residues. The CDR3 protein is CATSAGASGRGETQYF. The CDR3 DNA follows: TGTGCCACCAGCGCGGGGGCTAGCGGGAGAGGAGAGACCCAGTACTTC.

The chain uses TRBV10-1 and TRBJ2-5; D gene uncertain. The CDR3 is made up of 14 amino acids. V lost 0 bases to trimming and J lost 5 bases, with 10 bases between them. CDR1 and CDR2 from the germline V gene are WNHNN and SYGVQD (reference sequence). The CDR3 reads CASSESTRVETQYF. The CDR3 coding sequence is TGCGCCAGCAGTGAGTCAACCCGGGTGGAGACCCAGTACTTC.

The V call is TRBV20-1, the J call TRBJ2-5; D remains ambiguous. Trimming removed 3 bases from V and 5 bases from J, with 4 bases in between. Germline V lookup: CDR1 DFQATT, CDR2 SNEGSKA (reference sequence). The CDR3 is 10 residues long. The CDR3 region has the DNA TGCAGTGCTAGTCCCGAGACCCAGTACTTC. It translates to CSASPETQYF.

This clone was seen a few times. The CDR3 is CASSVVPSNQPQHF. CDR3 nucleotide sequence: TGTGCCAGCAGCGTGGTGCCGAGCAATCAGCCCCAGCATTTT. This chain links TRBV28 with TRBJ1-5; D gene uncertain. CDR3 length equals 14 residues. CDR1 and CDR2 (germline): MDHEN, SYDVKM. Trimming shortened V by 6 bases and J by 1 base, and 10 bases separated the two germline ends.

The rearrangement joins TRBV5-1 to TRBJ2-7; no firm D call. This CDR3 comprises 12 residues. The germline V gene encodes CDR1 SGHRS and CDR2 YFSETQ. V was pared by 1 base and J by 2 bases, with 4 bases between. The CDR3 region is CASSLNPYEQYF. The CDR3 nucleotides are TGCGCCAGCAGCTTGAATCCCTACGAGCAGTACTTC.

The chain joins TRBV6-5 to TRBJ2-1; TRBD1 aligns across 7 bases. V was clipped by 4 bases and J by 6 bases; unmatched bases: 9. Germline values: CDR1 MNHEY, CDR2 SVGAGI. The CDR3 is made up of 15 amino acids. The CDR3: CASSLGGLLRNEQFF. In DNA, the CDR3 is TGTGCCAGCAGTTTAGGGGGCCTCCTCCGCAATGAGCAGTTCTTC.

The chain recombines TRBV14 with TRBJ1-3; D not resolved. CDR1 is SGHDN and CDR2 is FVKESK in the germline V gene. The CDR3 contains 15 residues. Trimming stripped 3 bases from V and 0 bases from J, with 9 bases between. The CDR3 sequence is CASSHRAGSGNTIYF. CDR3 nucleotide sequence: TGTGCCAGCAGCCATCGCGCGGGCTCTGGAAACACCATATATTTT.

The CDR3 here is CASSFGLAGETDTQYF. For the CDR3, the DNA is TGCGCCAGCAGCTTCGGACTAGCGGGAGAGACAGATACGCAGTATTTT. The V gene is TRBV5-1, the J gene TRBJ2-3, with 13 bases matching TRBD2. Germline values: CDR1 SGHRS, CDR2 YFSETQ. J gave up 3 bases and V 2 bases, and 3 bases lay outside the gene matches. This CDR3 comprises 16 residues.

To note about this clone: Other DNA sequences of this sample code for an identical CDR3. The chain joins TRBV9 to TRBJ2-3; no firm D call. Germline V gives CDR1 SGDLS, CDR2 YYNGEE. Trimming took off 0 bases at V and 1 base at J, with 9 bases between the two ends. The CDR3 sequence is 15 residues long. The CDR3 here is CASSVGPSRTDTQYF. In nucleotides, the CDR3 is TGTGCCAGCAGCGTAGGACCCTCTCGCACAGATACGCAGTATTTT.

The chain is built from TRBV25-1 and TRBJ2-2; no definite D call. The CDR3 loop spans 12 amino acids. V was clipped by 7 bases and J by 6 bases, with 9 bases between them. Looked up from germline, CDR1 is MGHDK and CDR2 is SYGVNS. The CDR3 nucleotides are TGTGCCAGCACCTCTCCGTCCGGGGAGCTGTTTTTT. This encodes CASTSPSGELFF.

V gene TRBV6-6 combines with J gene TRBJ1-1; D remains unclear. The V end lost 7 bases, the J end lost 1 base, and 10 bases lay between the germline ends. In germline, CDR1 is MNHNY, CDR2 SVGAGI (reference sequence). The length of the CDR3 is 13 residues. The CDR3 protein is CASTMVGNTEAFF. CDR3 in DNA: TGTGCCAGCACCATGGTCGGGAACACTGAAGCTTTCTTT.

The V and J genes are TRBV28 and TRBJ1-5; 8 nucleotides line up with TRBD1. V shed 3 bases, J shed 8 bases, and the junction held 9 bases outside the gene matches. CDR3 length: 15 amino acids. Germline CDR1 MDHEN, CDR2 SYDVKM. Here the CDR3 reads CASSFPGQGGEPQHF. In DNA form, the CDR3 reads TGTGCCAGCAGTTTTCCCGGACAGGGCGGGGAGCCCCAGCATTTT. The variable domain in full, with the rest retrieved from reference TRBV28 and TRBJ1-5, is DVKVTQSSRYLVKRTGEKVFLECVQDMDHENMFWYRQDPGLGLRLIYFSYDVKMKEKGDIPEGYSVSREKKERFSLILESASTNQTSMYLCASSFPGQGGEPQHFGDGTRLSIL.

This sequence joins TRBV29-1 and TRBJ2-3; D assignment may be TRBD1 or TRBD2 (6 bases each). This CDR3 is 13 amino acids long. Trimming cost V 7 bases and J 4 bases, with 15 bases left between them. CDR1 and CDR2 from the germline V gene are SQVTM and ANQGSEA. As DNA, the CDR3 is TGCAGCGGTGTTGGGGGGCGCCCAGATACGCAGTATTTT. Translating gives CSGVGGRPDTQYF.

This chain links TRBV7-9 with TRBJ1-2; D ambiguous. There are 14 residues in the CDR3. Trimming left V 5 bases short and J 0 bases short, with 10 bases between. CDR1 SEHNR and CDR2 FQNEAQ come from the germline V gene (reference sequence). CDR3 protein: CASSLSWTNYGYTF. CDR3 bases: TGTGCCAGCAGCCTGTCTTGGACTAACTATGGCTACACCTTC.

In nucleotides, the CDR3 is TGTGTACCTCGACTAGCGGAGTTGGGGGAGACCCAGTACTTC. The encoded protein is CVPRLAELGETQYF. The chain couples TRBV9 to TRBJ2-5, with 9 bases lining up with TRBD2. Germline loops: CDR1 SGDLS, CDR2 YYNGEE. CDR3 length: 14 amino acids.

CDR3 amino acids: CASSLDRNQPQHF. Written as DNA, the CDR3 is TGTGCCAGCAGCTTGGACAGGAATCAGCCCCAGCATTTT. V usage is TRBV6-1 and J usage is TRBJ1-5; 7 bases align to TRBD1. V lost 6 bases to trimming and J lost 4 bases; unmatched junction nucleotides: 3. The CDR3 loop spans 13 amino acids. The V gene's germline CDR1 is MNHNS and CDR2 SASEGT.